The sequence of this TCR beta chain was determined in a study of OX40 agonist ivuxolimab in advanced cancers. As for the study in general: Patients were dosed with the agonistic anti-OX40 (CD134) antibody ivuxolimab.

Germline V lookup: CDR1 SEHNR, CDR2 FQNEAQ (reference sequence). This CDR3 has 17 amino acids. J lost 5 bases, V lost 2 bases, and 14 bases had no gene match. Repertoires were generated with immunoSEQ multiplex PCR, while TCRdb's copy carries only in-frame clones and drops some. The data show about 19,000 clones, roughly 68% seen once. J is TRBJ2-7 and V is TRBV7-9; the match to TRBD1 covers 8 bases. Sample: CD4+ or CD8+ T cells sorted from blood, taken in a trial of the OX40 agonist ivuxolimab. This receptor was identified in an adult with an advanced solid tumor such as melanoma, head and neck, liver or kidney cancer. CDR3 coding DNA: TGTGCCAGCAGCTTATTCCCCTCCGGACAGGGACGACACGAGCAGTACTTC. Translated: CASSLFPSGQGRHEQYF. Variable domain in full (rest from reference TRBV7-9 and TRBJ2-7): DTGVSQNPRHKITKRGQNVTFRCDPISEHNRLYWYRQTLGQGPEFLTYFQNEAQLEKSRLLSDRFSAERPKGSFSTLEIQRTEQGDSAMYLCASSLFPSGQGRHEQYFGPGTRLTVT.